The clone carrying this TCR beta chain occurred a few times. This entry belongs to a study of blood T cell repertoires in COVID-19. Study overall: The United States, Italy and Spain were the sources of the acute and convalescent COVID-19 samples. T cells, B-cell-depleted T cells, or PBMCs supplied cDNA or gDNA.

Original handling: The authors estimated nucleated cell counts from reference gene primer amplification. The method was immunoSEQ multiplex PCR; TCRdb's version includes in-frame clones alone and lacks a portion of them. The V and J calls and clone size are taken from that table; D and trimming were inferred from the DNA. The sample carries about 33,000 clones, around nine tenths recorded once. The clonotype comes from a man aged 65 to 85 with acute or convalescent COVID-19. The sample consisted of peripheral blood.

The CDR3, as DNA: TGTGCCAGCAGTGTGGGCAGTCTCTCCTACGAGCAGTACTTC. Translation: CASSVGSLSYEQYF. This rearrangement joins TRBV2 to TRBJ2-7; D not resolved. CDR1 and CDR2 (germline): SNHLY, FYNNEI. Trimming took off 4 bases at V and 0 bases at J, with 10 bases between the two ends. The CDR3 extends over 14 amino acids.